The rows below give T cell receptor beta chains drawn from one sample of a study of vaccination effects on CD4 cells after COVID-19. Profiling relied on immunoSEQ multiplex PCR, and the TCRdb table lists in-frame clones only, not all of them. The sample lists around 41,000 clones; around 76% were seen once. For these TCRs, the target antigens are not known. The starting material was CD4+ T cells from PBMCs cultured without peptide, obtained before COVID-19 vaccination. Receptors originate from a human donor who received a COVID-19 vaccine. Both conserved end residues are part of each CDR3. D genes are given only for firm matches. Some rows mark clone size as missing; the rest say once, few, many or name a class of expanded clone.

d_gene	len	abundance	v_gene	j_gene	CDR3aa	CDR3nt
.	16	.	TRBV19	TRBJ2-5	CASRARDTSFQETQYF	TGTGCCAGTAGGGCCCGGGACACCTCTTTCCAAGAGACCCAGTACTTC
.	11	once	TRBV20-1	TRBJ1-2	CSAAGGNGYTF	TGCAGTGCCGCGGGCGGGAACGGCTACACCTTC
.	14	.	TRBV7-9	TRBJ1-1	CASEEGVGNTEAFF	TGTGCCAGCGAGGAGGGAGTGGGGAACACTGAAGCTTTCTTT
.	13	.	TRBV7-7	TRBJ2-3	CASSRDNTDTQYF	TGTGCCAGCAGCCGGGACAACACAGATACGCAGTATTTT
TRBD1	14	few	TRBV2	TRBJ1-2	CASRKEQGAYGYTF	TGTGCCAGCAGAAAAGAACAGGGGGCCTATGGCTACACCTTC
.	14	.	TRBV6-5	TRBJ2-5	CASSRPGTAEDQYF	TGTGCCAGCAGCCGACCTGGGACTGCTGAGGACCAGTACTTC
.	13	.	TRBV4-2	TRBJ1-6	CASSQDKGPPLHF	TGTGCCAGCAGCCAAGATAAAGGCCCACCCCTCCACTTT
.	18	.	TRBV19	TRBJ1-6	CASSITLGRQNGHSPLHF	TGTGCCAGTAGTATAACCCTAGGACGCCAAAATGGCCATTCACCCCTCCACTTT
.	16	.	TRBV6-2/TRBV6-3	TRBJ2-3	CASSLSNGPSTDTQYF	TGTGCCAGCAGTTTATCGAACGGACCCTCCACAGATACGCAGTATTTT
TRBD1	12	.	TRBV6-4	TRBJ1-4	CPYRGPTEKLFF	TGTCCCTACAGGGGACCTACTGAAAAACTGTTTTTT
TRBD1	14	.	TRBV9	TRBJ2-3	CASSPTGATDTQYF	TGTGCCAGCAGCCCCACAGGGGCAACAGATACGCAGTATTTT